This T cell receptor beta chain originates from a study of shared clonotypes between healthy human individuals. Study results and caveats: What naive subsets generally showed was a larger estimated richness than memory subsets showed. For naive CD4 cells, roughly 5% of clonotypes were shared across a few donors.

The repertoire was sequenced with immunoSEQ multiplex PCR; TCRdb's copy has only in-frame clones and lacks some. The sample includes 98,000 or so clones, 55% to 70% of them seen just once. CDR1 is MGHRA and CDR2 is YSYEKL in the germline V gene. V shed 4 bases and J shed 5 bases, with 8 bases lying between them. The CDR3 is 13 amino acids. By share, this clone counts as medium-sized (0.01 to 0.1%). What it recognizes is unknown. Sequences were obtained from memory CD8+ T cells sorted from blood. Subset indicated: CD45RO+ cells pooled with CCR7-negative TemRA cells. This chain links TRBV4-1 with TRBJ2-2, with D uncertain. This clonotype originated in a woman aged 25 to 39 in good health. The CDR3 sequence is CASSLEGTGELFF. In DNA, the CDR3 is TGCGCCAGCAGCCTAGAAGGAACCGGGGAGCTGTTTTTT.